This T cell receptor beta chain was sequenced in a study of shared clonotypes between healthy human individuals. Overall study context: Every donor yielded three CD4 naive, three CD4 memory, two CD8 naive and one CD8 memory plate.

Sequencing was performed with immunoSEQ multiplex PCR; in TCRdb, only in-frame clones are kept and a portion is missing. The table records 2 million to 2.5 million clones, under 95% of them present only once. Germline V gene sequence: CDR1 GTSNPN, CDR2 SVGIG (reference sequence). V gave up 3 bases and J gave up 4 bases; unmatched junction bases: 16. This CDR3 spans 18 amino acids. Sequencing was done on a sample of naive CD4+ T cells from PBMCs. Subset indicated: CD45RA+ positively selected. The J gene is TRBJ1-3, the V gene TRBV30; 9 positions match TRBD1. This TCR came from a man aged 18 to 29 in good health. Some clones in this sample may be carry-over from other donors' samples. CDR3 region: CAWRGGPTRTGAGNTIYF. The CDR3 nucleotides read TGTGCCTGGAGGGGGGGTCCCACTAGGACAGGGGCCGGAAACACCATATATTTT.